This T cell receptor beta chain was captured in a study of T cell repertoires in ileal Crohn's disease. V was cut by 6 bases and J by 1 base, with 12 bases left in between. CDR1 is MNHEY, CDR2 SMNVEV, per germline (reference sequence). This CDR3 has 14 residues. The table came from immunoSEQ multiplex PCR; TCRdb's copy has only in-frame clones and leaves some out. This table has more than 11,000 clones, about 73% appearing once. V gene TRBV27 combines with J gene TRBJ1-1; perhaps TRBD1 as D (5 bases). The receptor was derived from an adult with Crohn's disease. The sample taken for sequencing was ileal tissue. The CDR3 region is CASSPTGTNTEAFF. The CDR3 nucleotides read TGTGCCAGCAGCCCAACCGGGACGAACACTGAAGCTTTCTTT.